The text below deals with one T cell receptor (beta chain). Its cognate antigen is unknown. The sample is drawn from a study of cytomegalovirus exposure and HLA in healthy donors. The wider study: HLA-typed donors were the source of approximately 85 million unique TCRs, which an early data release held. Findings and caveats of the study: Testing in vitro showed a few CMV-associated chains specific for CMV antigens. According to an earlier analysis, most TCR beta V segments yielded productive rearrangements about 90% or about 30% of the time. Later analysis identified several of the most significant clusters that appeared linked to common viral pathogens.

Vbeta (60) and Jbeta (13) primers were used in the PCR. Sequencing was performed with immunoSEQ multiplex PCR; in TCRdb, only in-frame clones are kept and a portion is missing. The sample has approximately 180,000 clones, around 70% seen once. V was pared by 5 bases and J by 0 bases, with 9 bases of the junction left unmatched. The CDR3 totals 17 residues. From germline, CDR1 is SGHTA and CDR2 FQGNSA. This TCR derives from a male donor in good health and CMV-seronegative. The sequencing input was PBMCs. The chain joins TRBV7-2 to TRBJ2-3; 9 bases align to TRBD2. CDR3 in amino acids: CASSLGSGRGSTDTQYF. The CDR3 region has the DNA TGTGCCAGCAGCCTCGGTAGCGGGAGAGGAAGCACAGATACGCAGTATTTT.